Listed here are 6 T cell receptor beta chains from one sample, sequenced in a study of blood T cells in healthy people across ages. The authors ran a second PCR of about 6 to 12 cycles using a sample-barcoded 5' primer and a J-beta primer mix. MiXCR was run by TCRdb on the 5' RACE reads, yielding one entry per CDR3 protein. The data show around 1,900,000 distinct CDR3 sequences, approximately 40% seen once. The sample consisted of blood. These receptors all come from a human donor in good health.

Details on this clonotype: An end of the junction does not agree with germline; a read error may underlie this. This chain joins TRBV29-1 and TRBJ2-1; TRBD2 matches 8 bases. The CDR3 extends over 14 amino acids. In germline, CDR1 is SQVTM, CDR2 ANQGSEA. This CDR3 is CSAERGTGGNEQFF. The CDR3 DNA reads TGCAGCGCTGAAAGGGGGACGGGGGGGAATGAGCAGTTCTTC.

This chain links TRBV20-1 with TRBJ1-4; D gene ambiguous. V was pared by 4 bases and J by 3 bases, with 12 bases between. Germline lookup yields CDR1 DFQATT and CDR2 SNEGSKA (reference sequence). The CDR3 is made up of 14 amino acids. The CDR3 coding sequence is TGCAGTGCTAAGGGTGACGCAGCTAATGAAAAACTGTTTTTT. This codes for CSAKGDAANEKLFF.

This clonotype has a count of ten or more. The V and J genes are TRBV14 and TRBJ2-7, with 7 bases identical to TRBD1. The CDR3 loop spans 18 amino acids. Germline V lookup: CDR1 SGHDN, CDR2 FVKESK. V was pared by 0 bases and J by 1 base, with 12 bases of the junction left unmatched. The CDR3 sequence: CASSQDRRTTGLSYEQYF. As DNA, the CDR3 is TGTGCCAGCAGCCAAGATCGGCGGACGACAGGGCTATCCTACGAGCAGTACTTC.

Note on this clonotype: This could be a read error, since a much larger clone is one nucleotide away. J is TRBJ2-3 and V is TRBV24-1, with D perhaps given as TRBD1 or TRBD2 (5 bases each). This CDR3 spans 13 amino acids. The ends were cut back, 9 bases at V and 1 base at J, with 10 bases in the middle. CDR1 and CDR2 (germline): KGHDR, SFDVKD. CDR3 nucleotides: TGTGCCACCGGGACGAGGGGCACAGATACGCAGTATTTT. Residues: CATGTRGTDTQYF.

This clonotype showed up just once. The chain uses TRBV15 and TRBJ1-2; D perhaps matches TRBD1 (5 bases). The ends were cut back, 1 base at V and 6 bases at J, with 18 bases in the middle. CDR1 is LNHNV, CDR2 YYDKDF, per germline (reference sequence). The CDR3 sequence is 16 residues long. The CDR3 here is CATSRGAVGGSDGYTF. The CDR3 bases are TGTGCCACCAGCAGAGGAGCGGTTGGGGGGAGCGATGGCTACACCTTC.

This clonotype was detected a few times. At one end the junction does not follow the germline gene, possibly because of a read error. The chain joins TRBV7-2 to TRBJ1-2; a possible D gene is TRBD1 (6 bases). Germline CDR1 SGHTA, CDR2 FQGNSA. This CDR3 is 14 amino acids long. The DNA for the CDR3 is TGTGCCAGTAGCTCGCAACCAGGGGTCCAAGGCTACACCTTC. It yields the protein CASSSQPGVQGYTF.